The clone carrying this T cell receptor beta chain was counted only a few times. Its antigen is still unknown. Trimming shortened V by 2 bases and J by 2 bases, and 12 bases separated the two germline ends. CDR3 length: 15 amino acids. Germline V gene sequence: CDR1 KGHSH, CDR2 LQKENI. Primers: 60 Vbeta forward and 13 Jbeta reverse. The assay was immunoSEQ multiplex PCR, and TCRdb's table has in-frame clones only and misses some. The data hold approximately 110,000 clones, with over 60% observed a single time. This sample stems from a study of cytomegalovirus exposure and HLA in healthy donors. General study findings and limits: Most subjects' HLA-A and HLA-B alleles were reportedly predicted from TCR beta sequences. Solely CMV serostatus was available to characterize immune exposure.

The chain joins TRBV18 to TRBJ2-5; possible D gene TRBD1, 6 bases. The sequencing sample was made of PBMCs. The receptor's source is a man aged 45-60 years in good health and CMV-seronegative. The CDR3, as DNA: TGTGCCAGCTCACCAAACAGGGACGGACAAGAGACCCAGTACTTC. Amino acid sequence: CASSPNRDGQETQYF.